Sequencing of this T cell receptor (beta chain) was carried out in a study of tumor and adjacent non-tumor tissue in lung cancer. The template was RNA from unsorted bulk tissue. More than 3 cm separated this lung sample from the edge of the tumor. A modified ARM-PCR protocol with three rounds of nested PCR amplified TCRbeta. Via MiXCR, TCRdb re-called the multiplex PCR reads, giving one row per CDR3 protein. The table has about 60,000 distinct CDR3 sequences, about 61% seen once. Points on this clonotype: At one boundary the junction diverges from the germline segment, which might be a read error.

CDR1 is DFQATT and CDR2 is SNEGSKA in the germline V gene (reference sequence). The CDR3 is 11 residues long. Sequencing was carried out using distant non-tumor lung tissue. The chain couples TRBV20-1 to TRBJ1-6, with D unclear. The receptor was derived from a man aged 65 to 79 with non-small cell lung cancer. The CDR3 coding sequence is TGTAGTGCTAGGAATACTTCACCCCTCCACTTT. It encodes CSARNTSPLHF.